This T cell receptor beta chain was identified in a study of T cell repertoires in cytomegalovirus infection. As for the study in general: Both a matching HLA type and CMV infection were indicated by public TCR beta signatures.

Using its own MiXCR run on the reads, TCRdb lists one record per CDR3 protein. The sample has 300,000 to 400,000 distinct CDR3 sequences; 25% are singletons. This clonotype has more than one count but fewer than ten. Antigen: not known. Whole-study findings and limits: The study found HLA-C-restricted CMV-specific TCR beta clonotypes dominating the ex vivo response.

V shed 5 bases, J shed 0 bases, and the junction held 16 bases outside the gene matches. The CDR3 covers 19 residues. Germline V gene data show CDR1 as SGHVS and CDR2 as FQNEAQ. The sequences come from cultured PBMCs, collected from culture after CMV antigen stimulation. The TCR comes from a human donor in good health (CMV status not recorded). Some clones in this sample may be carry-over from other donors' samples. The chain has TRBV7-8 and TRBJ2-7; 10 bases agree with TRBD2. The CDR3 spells CASSGRTSGYTLSSYEQYF. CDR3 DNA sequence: TGTGCCAGCAGCGGACGGACTAGCGGATATACTCTTAGCTCCTACGAGCAGTACTTC.